The rows below give T cell receptor beta chains drawn from one sample of a study of CD8 T cells in Susac syndrome. TCRdb re-analysed the immunoSEQ multiplex PCR reads in MiXCR, keeping a single row per CDR3 protein. Of a few hundred thousand distinct CDR3 sequences in the sample, 93% are singletons; the top ten hold 0.06% to 0.08%. The sample taken for sequencing was CD4+ T cells from PBMCs. The receptor set was obtained from a human donor with multiple sclerosis. The CDR3 runs from the conserved cysteine through the conserved F or W. The order of the fields is J gene, clone size, D gene, V gene, CDR3 protein, CDR3 DNA. D genes are given only for firm matches. Expanded clones are given a class, and other clones once, few, many or no size at all.

TRBJ2-7,NA,NA,TRBV6-5,CASSYPGREQYF,TGTGCCAGCAGTTACCCAGGTCGGGAGCAGTACTTC
TRBJ1-5,NA,NA,TRBV19,CASSMGAFEQPQHF,TGTGCCAGTAGTATGGGGGCGTTTGAACAGCCCCAGCATTTT
TRBJ2-7,NA,NA,TRBV29-1,CSVVRQGSSYEQYF,TGCAGCGTTGTGAGGCAGGGGTCTTCCTACGAGCAGTACTTC
TRBJ1-5,NA,NA,TRBV13,CASSPAGNQPQHF,TGTGCCAGCAGCCCCGCGGGGAATCAGCCCCAGCATTTT
TRBJ1-1,NA,NA,TRBV12-3/TRBV12-4,CASSLGQWGTEAFF,TGTGCCAGCAGTTTGGGGCAGTGGGGCACTGAAGCTTTCTTT
TRBJ1-3,NA,TRBD1,TRBV3-1,CASSQMWGDRAGNTIYF,TGTGCCAGCAGCCAGATGTGGGGTGACAGGGCTGGAAACACCATATATTTT
TRBJ1-1,once,NA,TRBV19,CASRRTEAFF,TGTGCCAGTCGCCGGACTGAAGCTTTCTTT
TRBJ2-1,NA,TRBD2,TRBV30,CAWSVRRTSGTRDEQFF,TGTGCCTGGAGTGTACGTCGGACTAGCGGGACTCGGGATGAGCAGTTCTTC
TRBJ2-2,once,NA,TRBV24-1,CATSVENTGELFF,TGTGCCACCAGTGTAGAGAACACCGGGGAGCTGTTTTTT
TRBJ2-3,NA,TRBD1,TRBV12-5,CASGPGTGTDTDTQYF,TGTGCTAGTGGCCCAGGGACCGGGACAGACACAGATACGCAGTATTTT
TRBJ2-5,NA,NA,TRBV3-1,CASSQGGGTETQYF,TGTGCCAGCAGCCAGGGAGGGGGTACAGAGACCCAGTACTTC
TRBJ2-1,NA,NA,TRBV12-3/TRBV12-4,CASSQNLARYNEQFF,TGTGCCAGCAGTCAGAACCTAGCGAGATACAATGAGCAGTTCTTC
TRBJ2-6,NA,NA,TRBV7-9,CASSFRAGRISGANVLTF,TGTGCCAGCAGCTTCCGAGCAGGGAGGATCTCTGGGGCCAACGTCCTGACTTTC
TRBJ2-1,once,NA,TRBV4-2,CASSQDGGQAPRNEQFF,TGTGCCAGCAGCCAAGATGGGGGGCAGGCCCCGCGGAATGAGCAGTTCTTC
TRBJ2-7,NA,NA,TRBV19,CASSIYHRTDFSYEQYF,TGTGCCAGTAGTATATACCACCGGACAGACTTCTCCTACGAGCAGTACTTC
TRBJ2-3,few,NA,TRBV4-1,CASSQVRDTQYF,TGCGCCAGCAGCCAGGTTCGAGATACGCAGTATTTT
TRBJ2-3,once,NA,TRBV3-1,CASSQGTLGTDTQYF,TGTGCCAGCAGCCAGGGGACATTGGGGACAGATACGCAGTATTTT
TRBJ2-6,NA,TRBD1,TRBV5-1,CASSLGQGRAGANVLTF,TGCGCCAGCAGCTTGGGACAGGGACGCGCTGGGGCCAACGTCCTGACTTTC
TRBJ1-4,NA,NA,TRBV6-6,CASSYSEKLFF,TGTGCCAGCAGTTACAGTGAAAAACTGTTTTTT
TRBJ1-5,NA,TRBD1,TRBV2,CASSPQGARSNQPQHF,TGTGCCAGCAGTCCACAGGGGGCAAGGAGCAATCAGCCCCAGCATTTT
TRBJ1-2,NA,TRBD1,TRBV5-1,CASSFGDDRDPNYGYTF,TGCGCCAGCAGCTTCGGTGACGACAGGGACCCTAACTATGGCTACACCTTC
TRBJ2-5,NA,TRBD2,TRBV10-2,CASSVLAGGSKTQYF,TGCGCCAGCAGTGTTCTAGCGGGGGGTTCCAAGACCCAGTACTTC
TRBJ2-1,NA,TRBD2,TRBV24-1,CATSDLTSGRDEQFF,TGTGCCACCAGTGATTTGACTAGCGGGAGGGATGAGCAGTTCTTC
TRBJ1-5,once,NA,TRBV6-6,CASMVGGVNQPQHF,TGTGCCAGCATGGTTGGAGGGGTAAATCAGCCCCAGCATTTT
TRBJ1-6,NA,TRBD1,TRBV5-4,CASSFQSGTGVNGSPLHF,TGTGCCAGCAGCTTCCAAAGTGGGACAGGGGTTAACGGATCACCCCTCCACTTT
TRBJ2-5,NA,NA,TRBV9,CASSRAGRIETQYF,TGTGCCAGCAGCCGCGCGGGAAGGATAGAGACCCAGTACTTC
TRBJ2-3,NA,TRBD1,TRBV20-1,CSAVKQGQRDTQYF,TGCAGTGCCGTTAAACAGGGGCAACGGGATACGCAGTATTTT
TRBJ2-2,NA,NA,TRBV6-5,CASRRSNTGELFF,TGTGCCAGCAGGAGGTCGAACACCGGGGAGCTGTTTTTT
TRBJ1-3,NA,NA,TRBV11-2,CASSLSSGSGNTIYF,TGTGCCAGCAGCTTATCCTCAGGTAGTGGAAACACCATATATTTT
TRBJ2-4,NA,NA,TRBV7-8,CASSPTVGNIQYF,TGTGCCAGCAGCCCAACGGTAGGAAACATTCAGTACTTC
TRBJ2-5,NA,NA,TRBV5-1,CASSLNVGAETQYF,TGCGCCAGCAGCTTGAATGTAGGAGCGGAGACCCAGTACTTC
TRBJ2-1,NA,NA,TRBV10-3,CAIRRDNEQFF,TGTGCCATCAGGAGAGACAATGAGCAGTTCTTC
TRBJ2-3,few,NA,TRBV5-1,CASSPLGQLTDTQYF,TGCGCCAGCAGCCCCTTAGGACAGCTTACAGATACGCAGTATTTT
TRBJ1-2,NA,NA,TRBV24-1,CATSDPADPGTSLRGYTF,TGTGCCACCAGTGATCCAGCGGATCCCGGGACAAGCCTACGCGGCTACACCTTC
TRBJ2-1,NA,NA,TRBV20-1,CSARDSSARSYNEQFF,TGCAGTGCTAGAGACTCCTCAGCCCGTTCCTACAATGAGCAGTTCTTC
TRBJ2-1,NA,TRBD2,TRBV7-7,CASSPDGRGSEQFF,TGTGCTAGCAGCCCCGACGGGAGGGGTTCAGAGCAGTTCTTC
TRBJ1-2,NA,NA,TRBV12-3/TRBV12-4,CASSLSRDHTYGYTF,TGTGCCAGCAGTTTGTCCAGGGATCATACCTATGGCTACACCTTC
TRBJ1-1,NA,NA,TRBV19,CASSIAARWNTEAFF,TGTGCCAGTAGTATAGCCGCCCGATGGAACACTGAAGCTTTCTTT
TRBJ1-2,once,TRBD1,TRBV2,CASSVGGGNYGYTF,TGTGCCAGCAGTGTTGGAGGGGGCAACTATGGCTACACCTTC
TRBJ1-3,NA,NA,TRBV30,CAWRAGNTIYF,TGTGCCTGGAGGGCTGGAAACACCATATATTTT
TRBJ2-3,NA,NA,TRBV3-1,CASSQRLGRTDTQYF,TGTGCCAGCAGCCAAAGATTAGGCCGGACGGATACGCAGTATTTT
TRBJ2-1,NA,TRBD2,TRBV5-1,CASSLVLAGAYNEQFF,TGCGCCAGCAGCTTGGTACTAGCGGGAGCTTACAATGAGCAGTTCTTC